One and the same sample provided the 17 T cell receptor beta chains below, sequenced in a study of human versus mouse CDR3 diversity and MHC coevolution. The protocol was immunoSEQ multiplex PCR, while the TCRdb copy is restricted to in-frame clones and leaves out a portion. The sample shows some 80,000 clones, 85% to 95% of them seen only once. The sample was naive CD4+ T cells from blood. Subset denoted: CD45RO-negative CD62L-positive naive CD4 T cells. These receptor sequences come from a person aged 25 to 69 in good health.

CDR3 sequence reads: CASSRQGHEQYF. CDR3 nucleotide sequence: TGTGCCAGCAGTCGACAGGGGCACGAGCAGTACTTC. The chain joins TRBV6-6 to TRBJ2-7; TRBD1 matches at 8 bases. This CDR3 is built from 12 residues. Germline V CDR1 and CDR2: MNHNY, SVGAGI (reference sequence). Trimming cost V 5 bases and J 5 bases; bases outside gene matches: 2.

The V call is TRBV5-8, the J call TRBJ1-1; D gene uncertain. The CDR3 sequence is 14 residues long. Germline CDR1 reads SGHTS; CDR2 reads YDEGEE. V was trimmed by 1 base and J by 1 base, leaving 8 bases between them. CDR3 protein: CASSLFRGNTEAFF. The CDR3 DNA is TGTGCCAGCAGCTTGTTTCGGGGGAACACTGAAGCTTTCTTT.

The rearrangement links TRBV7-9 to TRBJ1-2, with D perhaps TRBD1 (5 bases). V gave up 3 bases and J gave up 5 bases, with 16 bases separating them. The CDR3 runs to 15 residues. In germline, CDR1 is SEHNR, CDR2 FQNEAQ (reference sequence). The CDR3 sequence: CASSLDGTGGYGYTF. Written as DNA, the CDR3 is TGTGCCAGCAGCTTGGACGGGACGGGGGGGTATGGCTACACCTTC.

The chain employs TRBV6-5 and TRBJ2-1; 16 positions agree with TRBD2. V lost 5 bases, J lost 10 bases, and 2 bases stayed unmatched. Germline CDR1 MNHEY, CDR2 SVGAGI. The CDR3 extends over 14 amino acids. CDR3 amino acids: CASSRGLAGGEQFF. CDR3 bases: TGTGCCAGCAGTAGGGGACTAGCGGGAGGGGAGCAGTTCTTC.

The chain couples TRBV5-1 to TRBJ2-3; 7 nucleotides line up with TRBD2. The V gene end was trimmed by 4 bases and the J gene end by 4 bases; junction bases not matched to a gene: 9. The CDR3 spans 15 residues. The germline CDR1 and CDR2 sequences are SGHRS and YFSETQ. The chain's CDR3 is CASSRQGRGADTQYF. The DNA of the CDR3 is TGCGCCAGCAGCCGACAAGGACGGGGGGCAGATACGCAGTATTTT.

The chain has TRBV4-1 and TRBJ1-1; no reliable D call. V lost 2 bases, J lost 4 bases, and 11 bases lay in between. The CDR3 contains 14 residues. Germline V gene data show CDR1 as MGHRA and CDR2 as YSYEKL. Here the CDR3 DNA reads TGCGCCAGCAGCCAACCGCCGAGGAGCACTGAAGCTTTCTTT. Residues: CASSQPPRSTEAFF.

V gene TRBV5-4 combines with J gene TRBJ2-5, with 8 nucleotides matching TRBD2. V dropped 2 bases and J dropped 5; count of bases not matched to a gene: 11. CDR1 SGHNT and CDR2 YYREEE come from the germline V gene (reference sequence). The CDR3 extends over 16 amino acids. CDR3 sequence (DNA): TGTGCCAGCAGCTTTCCGGGAGGGGGATCTGGGGAGACCCAGTACTTC. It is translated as CASSFPGGGSGETQYF.

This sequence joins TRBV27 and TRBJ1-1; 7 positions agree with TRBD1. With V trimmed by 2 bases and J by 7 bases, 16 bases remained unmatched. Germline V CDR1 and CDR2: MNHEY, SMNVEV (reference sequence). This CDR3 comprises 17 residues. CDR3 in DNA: TGTGCCAGCAGTTTAAGGGGGCTTGTGGGGGGCGCAGGTGAAGCTTTCTTT. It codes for CASSLRGLVGGAGEAFF.

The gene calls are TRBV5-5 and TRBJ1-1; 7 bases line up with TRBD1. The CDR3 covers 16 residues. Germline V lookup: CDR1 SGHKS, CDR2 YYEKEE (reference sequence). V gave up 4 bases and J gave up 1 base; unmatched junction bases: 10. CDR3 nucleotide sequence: TGTGCCAGCAGCCTGAGAAAGGGGGCCCGGAACACTGAAGCTTTCTTT. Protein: CASSLRKGARNTEAFF.

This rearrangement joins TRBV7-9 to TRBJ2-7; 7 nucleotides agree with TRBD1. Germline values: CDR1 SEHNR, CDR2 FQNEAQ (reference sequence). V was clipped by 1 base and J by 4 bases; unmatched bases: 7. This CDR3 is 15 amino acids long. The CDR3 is CASSLGQGVVYEQYF. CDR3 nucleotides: TGTGCCAGCAGCTTAGGCCAGGGGGTAGTTTACGAGCAGTACTTC.

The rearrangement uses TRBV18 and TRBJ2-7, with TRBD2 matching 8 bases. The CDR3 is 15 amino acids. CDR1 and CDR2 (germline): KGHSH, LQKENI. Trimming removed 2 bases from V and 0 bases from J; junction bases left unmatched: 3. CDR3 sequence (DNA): TGTGCCAGCTCACCAGCCAGCGGGAGCTCCTACGAGCAGTACTTC. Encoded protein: CASSPASGSSYEQYF.

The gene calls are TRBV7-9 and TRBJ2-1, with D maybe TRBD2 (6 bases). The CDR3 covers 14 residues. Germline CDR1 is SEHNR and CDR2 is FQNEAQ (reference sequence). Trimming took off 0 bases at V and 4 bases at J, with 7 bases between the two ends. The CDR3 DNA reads TGTGCCAGCAGCTTAGCCGCGGGGTACAATGAGCAGTTCTTC. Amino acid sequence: CASSLAAGYNEQFF.

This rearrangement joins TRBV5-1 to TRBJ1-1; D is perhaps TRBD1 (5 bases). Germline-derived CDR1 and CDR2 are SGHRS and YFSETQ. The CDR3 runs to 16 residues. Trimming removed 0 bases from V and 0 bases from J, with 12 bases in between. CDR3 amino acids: CASSLAGHSMNTEAFF. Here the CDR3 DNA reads TGCGCCAGCAGCTTGGCCGGACACAGCATGAACACTGAAGCTTTCTTT.

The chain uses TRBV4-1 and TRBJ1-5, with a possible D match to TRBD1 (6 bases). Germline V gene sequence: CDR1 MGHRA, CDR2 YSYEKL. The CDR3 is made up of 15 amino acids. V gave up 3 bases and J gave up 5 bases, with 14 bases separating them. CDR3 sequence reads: CASSHLRGKDQPQHF. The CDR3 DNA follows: TGCGCCAGCAGCCACCTAAGGGGGAAGGATCAGCCCCAGCATTTT.

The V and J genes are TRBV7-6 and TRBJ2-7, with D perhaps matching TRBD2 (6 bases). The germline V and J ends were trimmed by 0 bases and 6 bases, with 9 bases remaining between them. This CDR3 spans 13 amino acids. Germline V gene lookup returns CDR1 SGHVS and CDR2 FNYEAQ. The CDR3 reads CASSLALTSEQYF. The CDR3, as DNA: TGTGCCAGCAGCTTAGCCCTGACTAGCGAGCAGTACTTC.

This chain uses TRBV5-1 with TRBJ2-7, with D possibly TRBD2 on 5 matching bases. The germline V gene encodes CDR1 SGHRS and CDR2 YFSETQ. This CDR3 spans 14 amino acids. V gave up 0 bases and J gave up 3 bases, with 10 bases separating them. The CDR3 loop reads CASSLAGYNYEQYF. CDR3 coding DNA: TGCGCCAGCAGCTTGGCGGGATACAACTACGAGCAGTACTTC.

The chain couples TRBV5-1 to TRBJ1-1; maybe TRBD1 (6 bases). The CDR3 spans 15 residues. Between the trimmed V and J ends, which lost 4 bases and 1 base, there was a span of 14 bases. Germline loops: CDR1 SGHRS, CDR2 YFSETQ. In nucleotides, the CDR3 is TGCGCCAGCAGCCGGGGACGGGGGGCGAACACTGAAGCTTTCTTT. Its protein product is CASSRGRGANTEAFF.